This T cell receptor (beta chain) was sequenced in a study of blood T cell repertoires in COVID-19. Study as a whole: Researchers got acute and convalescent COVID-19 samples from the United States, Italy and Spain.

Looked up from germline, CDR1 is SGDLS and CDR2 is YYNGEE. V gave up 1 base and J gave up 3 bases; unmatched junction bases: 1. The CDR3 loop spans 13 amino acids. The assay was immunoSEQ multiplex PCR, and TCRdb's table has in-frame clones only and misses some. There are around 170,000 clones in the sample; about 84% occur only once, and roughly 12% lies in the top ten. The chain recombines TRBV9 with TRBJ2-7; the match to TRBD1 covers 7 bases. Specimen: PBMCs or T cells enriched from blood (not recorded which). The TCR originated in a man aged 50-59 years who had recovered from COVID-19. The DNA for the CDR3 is TGTGCCAGCAGCGTACGGACAGGCTACGAGCAGTACTTC. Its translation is CASSVRTGYEQYF.